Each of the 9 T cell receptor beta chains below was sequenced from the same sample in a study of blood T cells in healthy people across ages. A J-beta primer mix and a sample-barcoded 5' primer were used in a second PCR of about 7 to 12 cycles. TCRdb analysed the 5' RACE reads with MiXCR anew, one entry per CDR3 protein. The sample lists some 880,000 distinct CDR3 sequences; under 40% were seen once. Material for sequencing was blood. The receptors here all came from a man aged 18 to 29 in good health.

In nucleotides, the CDR3 is TGTGCCAGCAGTGTTAGGGACAGAGGCATTCAGTACTTC. It codes for CASSVRDRGIQYF. V gene TRBV12-3 or TRBV12-4 combines with J gene TRBJ2-4; TRBD1 matches at 7 bases. With 5 bases clipped from V and 9 bases from J, the junction kept 7 bases outside the gene matches. The CDR3 runs 13 residues.

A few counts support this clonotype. The CDR3 DNA reads TGTGCCAGCAGCTTAAGGCGGGGGTTTAGCACAGATACGCAGTATTTT. It specifies CASSLRRGFSTDTQYF. The chain links TRBV7-8 to TRBJ2-3; 7 bases agree with TRBD2. With 2 bases clipped from V and 0 bases from J, the junction kept 5 bases outside the gene matches. CDR1 is SGHVS, CDR2 FQNEAQ, per germline. The CDR3 is 16 amino acids.

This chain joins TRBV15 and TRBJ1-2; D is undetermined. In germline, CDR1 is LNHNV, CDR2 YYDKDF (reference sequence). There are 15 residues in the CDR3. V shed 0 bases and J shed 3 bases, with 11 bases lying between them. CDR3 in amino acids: CATSRDKVFDYGYTF. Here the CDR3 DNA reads TGTGCCACCAGCAGAGATAAGGTGTTTGACTATGGCTACACCTTC. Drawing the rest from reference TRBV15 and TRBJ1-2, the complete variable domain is DAMVIQNPRYQVTQFGKPVTLSCSQTLNHNVMYWYQQKSSQAPKLLFHYYDKDFNNEADTPDNFQSRRPNTSFCFLDIRSPGLGDTAMYLCATSRDKVFDYGYTFGSGTRLTVV.

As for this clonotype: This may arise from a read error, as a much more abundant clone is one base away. CDR3 loop: CASSLGGTDFNFRQYF. The CDR3, as DNA: TGCGCCAGCAGCTTGGGCGGGACCGATTTTAATTTTCGGCAGTACTTC. The chain combines TRBV5-1 with TRBJ2-5, with D tentatively TRBD2 (6 bases). The CDR3 is made up of 16 amino acids. Trimming took off 0 bases at V and 11 bases at J, with 23 bases between the two ends. CDR1 SGHRS and CDR2 YFSETQ come from the germline V gene. The full variable domain, rest sourced from reference TRBV5-1 and TRBJ2-5, is KAGVTQTPRYLIKTRGQQVTLSCSPISGHRSVSWYQQTPGQGLQFLFEYFSETQRNKGNFPGRFSGRQFSNSRSEMNVSTLELGDSALYLCASSLGGTDFNFRQYFGPGTRLLVL.

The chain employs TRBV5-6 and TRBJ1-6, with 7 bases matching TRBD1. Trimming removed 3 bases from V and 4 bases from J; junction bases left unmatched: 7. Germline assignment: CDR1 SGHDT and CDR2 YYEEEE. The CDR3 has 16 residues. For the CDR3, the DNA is TGTGCCAGCAGCTGGAGACAGGGAGGATATAATTCACCCCTCCACTTT. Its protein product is CASSWRQGGYNSPLHF.

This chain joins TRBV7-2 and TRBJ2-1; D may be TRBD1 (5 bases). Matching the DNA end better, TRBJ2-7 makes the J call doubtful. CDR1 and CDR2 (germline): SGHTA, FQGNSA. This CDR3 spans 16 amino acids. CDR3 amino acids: CASSPLGQSSYNEQYF. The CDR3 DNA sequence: TGTGCCAGCAGCCCCCTGGGGCAGAGCTCCTACAATGAGCAGTACTTC.

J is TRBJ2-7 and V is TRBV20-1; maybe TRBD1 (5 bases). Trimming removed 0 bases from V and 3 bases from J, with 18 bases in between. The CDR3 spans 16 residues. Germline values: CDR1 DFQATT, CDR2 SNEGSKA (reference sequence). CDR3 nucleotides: TGCAGTGCTAGAGAGTCAAGTTCGCCAGGGAACTACGAGCAGTACTTC. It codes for CSARESSSPGNYEQYF.

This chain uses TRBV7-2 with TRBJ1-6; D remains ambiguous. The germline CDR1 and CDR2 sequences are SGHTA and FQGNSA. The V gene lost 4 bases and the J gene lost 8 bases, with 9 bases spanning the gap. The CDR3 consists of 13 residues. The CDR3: CASSSLTDSPLHF. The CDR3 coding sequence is TGTGCCAGCAGCTCATTGACGGATTCACCCCTCCACTTT.

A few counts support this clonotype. DNA for the CDR3: TGTGCCAGCAGTTATGGGAACCAGCAGGGACCCCAGCATTTT. This sequence encodes CASSYGNQQGPQHF. The chain has TRBV6-6 and TRBJ1-5; D may be TRBD1 (5 bases). The germline V gene has CDR1 MNHNY and CDR2 SVGAGI (reference sequence). The CDR3 sequence is 14 residues long. Between the trimmed V and J ends, which lost 3 bases and 10 bases, there was a span of 16 bases.